The clone carrying this T cell receptor beta chain was seen repeatedly, ten times or more. The TCR alpha and TCR beta cDNA libraries, bearing sample barcodes and UMIs, were generated by 5'RACE using constant-segment primers. TCRdb reprocessed the 5' RACE reads with MiXCR, giving one entry per CDR3 protein. The sample yields about 560,000 distinct CDR3 sequences, roughly a sixth seen once. This specimen comes from a study of T-cell memory formation after mild COVID-19. This CDR3 is 14 amino acids long. Germline-derived CDR1 and CDR2 are SGHRS and YFSETQ. V lost 3 bases, J lost 6 bases, and 16 bases lay in between.

V is TRBV5-1 and J is TRBJ2-7; a possible D gene is TRBD2 (7 bases). This receptor was identified in an adult woman who had mild COVID-19 (a few samples of this study predate the infection). Cell type and time point are not known. Specimen: PBMCs or a T cell subset sorted from them (not recorded which). The CDR3 protein is CASSSSGGQGEQYF. CDR3 coding DNA: TGCGCCAGCAGCTCCTCCGGGGGGCAAGGCGAGCAGTACTTC.